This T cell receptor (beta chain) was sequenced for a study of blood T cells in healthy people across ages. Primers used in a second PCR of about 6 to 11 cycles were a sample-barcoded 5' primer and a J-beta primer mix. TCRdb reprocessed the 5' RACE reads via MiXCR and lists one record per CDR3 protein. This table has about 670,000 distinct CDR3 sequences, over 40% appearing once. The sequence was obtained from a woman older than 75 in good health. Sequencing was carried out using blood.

In nucleotides, the CDR3 is TGTGCCAGCAGCTTGGTGACCCTGGATACGCAGTATTTT. This gives the protein CASSLVTLDTQYF. The chain links TRBV5-5 to TRBJ2-3; D is unresolved. This CDR3 has 13 residues. Germline-derived CDR1 and CDR2 are SGHKS and YYEKEE (reference sequence). Deletions cut 0 bases from V and 6 bases from J, with 8 bases between. Together with reference TRBV5-5 and TRBJ2-3, the CDR3 gives the full variable domain: DAGVTQSPTHLIKTRGQQVTLRCSPISGHKSVSWYQQVLGQGPQFIFQYYEKEERGRGNFPDRFSARQFPNYSSELNVNALLLGDSALYLCASSLVTLDTQYFGPGTRLTVL.